The text below deals with one T cell receptor (beta chain). Its antigen is unknown. Germline lookup yields CDR1 GTSNPN and CDR2 SVGIG (reference sequence). The CDR3 has 13 amino acids. Trimming shortened V by 5 bases and J by 2 bases, and 12 bases separated the two germline ends. The data were obtained in a study of T cell responses to AZD1222 COVID-19 vaccine. TCRdb keeps only in-frame clones here, not all; method: immunoSEQ multiplex PCR. The sample lists roughly 150,000 clones, 92% occurring once. Study-wide findings and caveats: The donors showed a predominance of white British ancestry and of females, with possible underestimation of clonal diversity. Per reports, nearly half of all spike-specific TCRs target regions that are unmutated in variants. Across spike, vaccine-associated CD4 TCRs were found, dominant at 160-218 and 743-854. Just a handful of people given AZD1222 tested seropositive at baseline.

The TCR was taken from an adult in good health. The chain joins TRBV30 to TRBJ1-1; D gene uncertain. This material consisted of peripheral blood, taken on day 0 of AZD1222 vaccination. The CDR3 DNA sequence: TGTGCCTGGTCCCAAACCATTAACACTGAAGCTTTCTTT. Translation: CAWSQTINTEAFF.